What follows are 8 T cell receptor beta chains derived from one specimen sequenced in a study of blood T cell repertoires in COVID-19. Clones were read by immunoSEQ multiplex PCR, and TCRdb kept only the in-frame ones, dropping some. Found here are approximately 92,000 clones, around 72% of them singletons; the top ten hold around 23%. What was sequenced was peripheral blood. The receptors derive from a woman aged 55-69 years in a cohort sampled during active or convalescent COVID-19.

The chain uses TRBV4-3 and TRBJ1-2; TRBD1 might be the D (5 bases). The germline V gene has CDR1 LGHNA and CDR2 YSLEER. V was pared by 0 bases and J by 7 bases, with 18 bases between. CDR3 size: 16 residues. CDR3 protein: CASSQDLGSAGGGYTF. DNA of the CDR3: TGCGCCAGCAGCCAAGATCTCGGCTCCGCCGGGGGTGGCTACACCTTC.

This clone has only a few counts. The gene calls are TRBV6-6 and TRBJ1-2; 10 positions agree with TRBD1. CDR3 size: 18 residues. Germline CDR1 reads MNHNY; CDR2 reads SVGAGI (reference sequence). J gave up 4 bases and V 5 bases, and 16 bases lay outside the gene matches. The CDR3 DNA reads TGTGCCAGCAGTCCATGGACAGGGGGGACGAGATTTGCCTATGGCTACACCTTC. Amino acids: CASSPWTGGTRFAYGYTF.

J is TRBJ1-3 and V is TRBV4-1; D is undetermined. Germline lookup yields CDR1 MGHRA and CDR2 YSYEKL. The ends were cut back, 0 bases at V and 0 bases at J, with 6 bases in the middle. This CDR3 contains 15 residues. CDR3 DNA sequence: TGCGCCAGCAGCCAAGAGGGCATCTCTGGAAACACCATATATTTT. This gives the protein CASSQEGISGNTIYF.

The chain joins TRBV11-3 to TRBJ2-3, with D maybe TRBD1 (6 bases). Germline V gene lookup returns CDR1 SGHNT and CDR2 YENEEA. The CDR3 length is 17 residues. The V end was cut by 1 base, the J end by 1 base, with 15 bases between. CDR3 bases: TGTGCCAGCAGCTTAGCCGCAACAGGGATCGGCACAGATACGCAGTATTTT. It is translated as CASSLAATGIGTDTQYF. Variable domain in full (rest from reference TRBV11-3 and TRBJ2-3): EAGVVQSPRYKIIEKKQPVAFWCNPISGHNTLYWYLQNLGQGPELLIRYENEEAVDDSQLPKDRFSAERLKGVDSTLKIQPAELGDSAVYLCASSLAATGIGTDTQYFGPGTRLTVL.

The CDR3 DNA is TGTGCCAGCAGCTTGTCAATGGGTGGCCAGGGGGTGGCCGGGGAGCTGTTTTTT. It encodes CASSLSMGGQGVAGELFF. This chain links TRBV11-2 with TRBJ2-2; TRBD1 matches at 7 bases. The V segment lost 3 bases and the J segment 6 bases; nucleotides outside the gene matches: 16. Germline values: CDR1 SGHAT, CDR2 FQNNGV. This CDR3 is 18 amino acids long.

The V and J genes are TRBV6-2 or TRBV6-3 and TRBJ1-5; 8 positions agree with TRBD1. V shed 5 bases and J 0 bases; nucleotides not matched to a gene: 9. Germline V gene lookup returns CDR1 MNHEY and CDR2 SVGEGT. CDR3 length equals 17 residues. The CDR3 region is CASSRTGLSLSNQPQHF. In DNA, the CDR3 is TGTGCCAGCAGTCGGACAGGGCTTTCCCTTAGCAATCAGCCCCAGCATTTT.

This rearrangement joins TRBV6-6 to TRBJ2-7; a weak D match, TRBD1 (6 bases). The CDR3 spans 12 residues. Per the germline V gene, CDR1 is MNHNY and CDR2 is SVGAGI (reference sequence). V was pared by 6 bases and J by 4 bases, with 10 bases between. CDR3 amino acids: CASSSGQYEQYF. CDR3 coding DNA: TGTGCCAGCAGCTCAGGACAGTACGAGCAGTACTTC.

The CDR3 DNA reads as TGTGCCAGCAGCTCGACGGACAGCGAAGAGACCCAGTACTTC. Translating it yields CASSSTDSEETQYF. This chain connects TRBV7-3 to TRBJ2-5, with TRBD1 as a possible D gene (6 bases). This CDR3 contains 14 residues. Germline V gene data show CDR1 as SGHTA and CDR2 as FQGTGA. Trimming stripped 4 bases from V and 3 bases from J, with 12 bases between.